This T cell receptor beta chain was sequenced for a study of OX40 agonist ivuxolimab in advanced cancers. At the level of the whole study: Ivuxolimab, which targeted the costimulatory receptor OX40 (CD134), was an agonistic, fully human IgG2 monoclonal antibody. Intravenous ivuxolimab was administered to patients every 2 weeks at six dose levels: 0.01, 0.1, 0.3, 1.5, 3 and 10 mg/kg. Among the roughly 52 dose-escalation patients, about 19 had hepatocellular carcinoma, approximately 15 melanoma, 9 renal cell carcinoma and 9 head and neck cancer. In the dose-escalation cohort, approximately 82% of patients were male, and the mean age was around 60 years with a range of roughly 23 to 90. Prior anti-PD-1, anti-PD-L1 or anti-CTLA-4 therapy was permitted, and checkpoint inhibitors had been received by around 39% of dose-escalation patients. Three dose-escalation patients achieved partial responses, one with hepatocellular carcinoma and two with cutaneous melanoma. Peripheral TCRbeta sequencing was intended to test whether TCR sequence diversity was altered and clonal T-cell expansion was caused by ivuxolimab. The paper describes the monotherapy dose-escalation part (N of about 47 patients) of the phase I trial of ivuxolimab.

The trial excluded patients who had a history of autoimmune disease or were on systemic immunosuppression. Peripheral blood for TCR sequencing was drawn from every dose cohort at baseline, at cycle 4 day 1 and at cycle 7 day 1. Samples came from an open-label, multicenter, first-in-human phase I dose-escalation trial of ivuxolimab. Adults with locally advanced or metastatic melanoma, renal cell carcinoma, hepatocellular carcinoma or head and neck squamous cell carcinoma were enrolled in the trial. Before TCR sequencing, CD4+ T cells and CD8+ T cells were sorted from peripheral blood as separate populations. Deletion took 5 bases off V and 0 bases off J, with a span of 9 bases between the germline ends. The germline V gene (reference sequence) sets CDR1 to SEHNR and CDR2 to FQNEAQ. The cysteine opens and the phenylalanine closes a CDR3 of 14 amino acids. CDR3 DNA is the only sequence kept; it has 42 bases, read in frame from the first base.

Concerning this clone itself: The clone's antigen remains unknown. The input lacks base qualities; no much larger clone sits a single base away.

To sequence the TCRbeta CDR3 region, genomic DNA was isolated from the sorted cells. TCRbeta CDR3 regions were sequenced using the immunoSEQ Assay. TCRdb limited this immuneACCESS table to in-frame rearrangements with V and J called. A share of clones is missing; checked studies link under half to unresolved V genes, and the rest is unexplained. The sample table lists fewer than 35,000 clones, roughly 87% of them with a count of one. The ten largest clones take up 36% of the sample. On the study overall, not on this receptor specifically: Clonal expansion of both CD4+ and CD8+ blood T cells was observed from baseline to week 6 at doses 0.1 to 3.0 mg/kg. Low levels of normalized T-cell clonal expansion were also seen in some patients who did not respond. Antigen specificity was not determined for the clonally expanded peripheral T cells. In the 0.1-3.0 mg/kg groups, partial responders had among the lowest normalized peripheral clonal expansion, particularly in CD8+ T cells. After ivuxolimab, more expanded clones were found on average in CD8+ T cells than in CD4+ T cells.

The rearrangement joined TRBV7-9 to TRBJ2-3; 6 matching bases give a weak D call of TRBD2. The sequence derives from an adult with an advanced solid tumor such as melanoma, head and neck, liver or kidney cancer. Sample: CD4+ or CD8+ T cells sorted from blood, taken in a trial of the OX40 agonist ivuxolimab. For the CDR3, the sequence is CASSPRGSTDTQYF. The sequenced DNA: TGTGCCAGCAGCCCCCGGGGGAGCACAGATACGCAGTATTTT.